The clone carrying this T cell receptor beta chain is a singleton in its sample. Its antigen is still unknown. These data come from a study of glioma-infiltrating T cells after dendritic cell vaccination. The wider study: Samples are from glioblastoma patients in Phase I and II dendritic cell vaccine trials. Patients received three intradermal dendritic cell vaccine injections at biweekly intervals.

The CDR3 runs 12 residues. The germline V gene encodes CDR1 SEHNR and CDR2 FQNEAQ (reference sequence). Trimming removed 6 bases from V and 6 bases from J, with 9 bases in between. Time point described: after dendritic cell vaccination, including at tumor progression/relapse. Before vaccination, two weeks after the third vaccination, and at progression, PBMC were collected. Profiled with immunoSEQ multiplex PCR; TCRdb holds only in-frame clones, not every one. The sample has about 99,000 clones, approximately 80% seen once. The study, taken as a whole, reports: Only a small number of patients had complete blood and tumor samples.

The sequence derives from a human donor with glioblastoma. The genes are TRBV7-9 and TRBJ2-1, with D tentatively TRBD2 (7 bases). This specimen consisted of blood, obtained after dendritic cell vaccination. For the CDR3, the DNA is TGTGCCAGCAGAAGGGGGGGCAATGAGCAGTTCTTC. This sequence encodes CASRRGGNEQFF.